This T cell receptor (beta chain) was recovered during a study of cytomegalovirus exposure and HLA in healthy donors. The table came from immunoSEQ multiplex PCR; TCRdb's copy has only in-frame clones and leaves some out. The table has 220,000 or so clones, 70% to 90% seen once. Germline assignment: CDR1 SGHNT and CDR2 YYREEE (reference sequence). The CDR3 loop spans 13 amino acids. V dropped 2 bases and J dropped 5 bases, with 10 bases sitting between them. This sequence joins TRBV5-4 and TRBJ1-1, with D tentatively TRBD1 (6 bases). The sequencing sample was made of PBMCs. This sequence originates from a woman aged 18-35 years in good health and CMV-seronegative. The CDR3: CASSLQGGTEAFF. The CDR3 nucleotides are TGTGCCAGCAGCTTACAGGGTGGAACTGAAGCTTTCTTT.